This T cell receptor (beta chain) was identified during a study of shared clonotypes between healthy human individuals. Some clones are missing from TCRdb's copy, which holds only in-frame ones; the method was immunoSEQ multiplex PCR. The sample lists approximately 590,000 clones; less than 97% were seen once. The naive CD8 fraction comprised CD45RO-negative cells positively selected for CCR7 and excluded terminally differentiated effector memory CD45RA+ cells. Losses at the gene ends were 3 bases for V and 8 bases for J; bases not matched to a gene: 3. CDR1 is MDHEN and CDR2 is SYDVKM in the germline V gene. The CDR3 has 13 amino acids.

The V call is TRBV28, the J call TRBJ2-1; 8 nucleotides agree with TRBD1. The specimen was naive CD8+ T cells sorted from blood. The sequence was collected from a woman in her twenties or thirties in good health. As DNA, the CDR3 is TGTGCCAGCAGTTTCCACAGGGGGGATGAGCAGTTCTTC. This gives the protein CASSFHRGDEQFF.